This is a list of T cell receptor beta chains from one sample in a study of shared clonotypes between healthy human individuals. Measured with immunoSEQ multiplex PCR; TCRdb has only the in-frame clones, and not every one. The sample records some 1,100,000 clones, about 80% being singletons. Source material: memory CD4+ T cells from PBMCs. The receptors come from a man aged 18 to 29 in good health. Some clones in this sample may be carry-over from other donors' samples. CDR3s include the opening cysteine and the closing phenylalanine or tryptophan. Each record gives: clone size, D gene, J gene, V gene, CDR3 DNA, CDR3 protein. A D gene is named only where the DNA matches it firmly. Some rows mark clone size as missing; the rest say once, few, many or name a class of expanded clone.

clone_size: once; d_call: TRBD2; j_call: TRBJ2-1; v_call: TRBV5-1; cdr3_nt: TGCGCCAGCAGCGCGTTCATAGCGGGAAATGAGCAGTTCTTC; cdr3_aa: CASSAFIAGNEQFF
clone_size: -; d_call: -; j_call: TRBJ2-7; v_call: TRBV11-3; cdr3_nt: TGTGCCAGCAGCTTAAAAAATGAGGGTACGCAGTACTTC; cdr3_aa: CASSLKNEGTQYF
clone_size: few; d_call: -; j_call: TRBJ1-4; v_call: TRBV28; cdr3_nt: TGTGCCAGCAGCCCTACAGGCGCGACTAATGAAAAACTGTTTTTT; cdr3_aa: CASSPTGATNEKLFF
clone_size: -; d_call: -; j_call: TRBJ2-5; v_call: TRBV15; cdr3_nt: TGTGCCACCACCCCCCGTTGGGGGGAAGAGACCCAGTACTTC; cdr3_aa: CATTPRWGEETQYF
clone_size: -; d_call: -; j_call: TRBJ1-4; v_call: TRBV19; cdr3_nt: TGTGCCAGTAGTCGTCCGAGGGACGGCCGATCTAATGAAAAACTGTTTTTT; cdr3_aa: CASSRPRDGRSNEKLFF
clone_size: -; d_call: -; j_call: TRBJ1-2; v_call: TRBV7-2; cdr3_nt: TGTGCCAGCAGCTCAAGTTGGGGGAATGGCTACACCTTC; cdr3_aa: CASSSSWGNGYTF
clone_size: -; d_call: -; j_call: TRBJ1-2; v_call: TRBV4-1; cdr3_nt: TGCGCCAGCAGCCAAGGAGAAGGACCTAACTATGGCTACACCTTC; cdr3_aa: CASSQGEGPNYGYTF
clone_size: few; d_call: -; j_call: TRBJ1-1; v_call: TRBV28; cdr3_nt: TGTGCCAGCCTGACGACGGGATTCACTGAAGCTTTCTTT; cdr3_aa: CASLTTGFTEAFF
clone_size: -; d_call: -; j_call: TRBJ2-2; v_call: TRBV27; cdr3_nt: TGTGCCAGCAGTAGACAGACCGGGGAGCTGTTTTTT; cdr3_aa: CASSRQTGELFF
clone_size: -; d_call: TRBD1; j_call: TRBJ2-1; v_call: TRBV4-3; cdr3_nt: TGCGCCAGCAGCGTTTCCGGGACAGGGGGGTACAATGAGCAGTTCTTC; cdr3_aa: CASSVSGTGGYNEQFF
clone_size: many; d_call: -; j_call: TRBJ2-7; v_call: TRBV28; cdr3_nt: TGTGCCAGCAGTACTAGCCGTAACCTCTACGAGCAGTACTTC; cdr3_aa: CASSTSRNLYEQYF
clone_size: -; d_call: -; j_call: TRBJ2-7; v_call: TRBV7-9; cdr3_nt: TGTGCCAGCAGCCCCGTATGGGGCTCCTACGAGCAGTACTTC; cdr3_aa: CASSPVWGSYEQYF
clone_size: -; d_call: -; j_call: TRBJ1-5; v_call: TRBV30; cdr3_nt: TGTGCCTGGACCCCGGGACGAGGGAATCAGCCCCAGCATTTT; cdr3_aa: CAWTPGRGNQPQHF
clone_size: -; d_call: -; j_call: TRBJ2-1; v_call: TRBV12-5; cdr3_nt: TGTGCTAGTGGTTTGGGGGCTAGGGGTTACAATGAGCAGTTCTTC; cdr3_aa: CASGLGARGYNEQFF
clone_size: -; d_call: TRBD2; j_call: TRBJ2-7; v_call: TRBV5-4; cdr3_nt: TGTGCCAGCAGCTTGGCGTCTAGCGGGAACTACGAGCAGTACTTC; cdr3_aa: CASSLASSGNYEQYF
clone_size: -; d_call: -; j_call: TRBJ1-2; v_call: TRBV2; cdr3_nt: TGTGCCAGCACCTATCAGGGAGACTATGGCTACACCTTC; cdr3_aa: CASTYQGDYGYTF
clone_size: -; d_call: TRBD2; j_call: TRBJ2-1; v_call: TRBV29-1; cdr3_nt: TGCAGCGTGGCCCGAACGGGGGGGGTCTGGGTAGCCTACAATGAGCAGTTCTTC; cdr3_aa: CSVARTGGVWVAYNEQFF
clone_size: -; d_call: TRBD2; j_call: TRBJ2-7; v_call: TRBV6-5; cdr3_nt: TGTGCCAGCAGTTCGACCGGGACTAGCGGAATTGCGCAGTACTTC; cdr3_aa: CASSSTGTSGIAQYF
clone_size: -; d_call: -; j_call: TRBJ2-7; v_call: TRBV6-5; cdr3_nt: TGTGCCAGCAGTTACTCGCCGGGTCCTAGGCACGAGCAGTACTTC; cdr3_aa: CASSYSPGPRHEQYF
clone_size: -; d_call: -; j_call: TRBJ2-2; v_call: TRBV28; cdr3_nt: TGTGCCACCACTGGAACGGCGGGAAGTCGGAACACCGGGGAGCTGTTTTTT; cdr3_aa: CATTGTAGSRNTGELFF
clone_size: few; d_call: -; j_call: TRBJ1-1; v_call: TRBV18; cdr3_nt: TGTGCCAGCTCACCCGCCGGGAACACTGAAGCTTTCTTT; cdr3_aa: CASSPAGNTEAFF
clone_size: -; d_call: -; j_call: TRBJ2-5; v_call: TRBV2; cdr3_nt: TGTGCCAGCAGAATCAGTTACCAAGAGACCCAGTACTTC; cdr3_aa: CASRISYQETQYF
clone_size: -; d_call: -; j_call: TRBJ2-1; v_call: TRBV6-5; cdr3_nt: TGTGCCAGCAGTGCTTCACTAGGGAGTCTCAATGAGCAGTTCTTC; cdr3_aa: CASSASLGSLNEQFF
clone_size: -; d_call: -; j_call: TRBJ1-5; v_call: TRBV7-9; cdr3_nt: TGTGCCAGCAGCTTCGGACGAGACAGCAATCAGCCCCAGCATTTT; cdr3_aa: CASSFGRDSNQPQHF
clone_size: -; d_call: TRBD1; j_call: TRBJ1-2; v_call: TRBV5-6; cdr3_nt: TGTGCCAGCAGCATACAGGGGTTTTGGTATGGCTACACCTTC; cdr3_aa: CASSIQGFWYGYTF
clone_size: once; d_call: -; j_call: TRBJ2-6; v_call: TRBV5-1; cdr3_nt: TGCGCCAGCAGCTTTATTGGTGGGGCCAACGTCCTGACTTTC; cdr3_aa: CASSFIGGANVLTF
clone_size: -; d_call: TRBD2; j_call: TRBJ2-1; v_call: TRBV7-3; cdr3_nt: TGTGCCAGCAGCAACCCGGGACTAGCAGACCACTCCTACAATGAGCAGTTCTTC; cdr3_aa: CASSNPGLADHSYNEQFF
clone_size: once; d_call: TRBD2; j_call: TRBJ2-5; v_call: TRBV5-6; cdr3_nt: TGTGCCAGCAGCTCCTTTAGCGGGAGGGCCGAGACCCAGTACTTC; cdr3_aa: CASSSFSGRAETQYF
clone_size: few; d_call: -; j_call: TRBJ2-3; v_call: TRBV5-1; cdr3_nt: TGCGCCAGCAGCTCAGCCAGGGGGTCGGCGGGAGGCGATACGCAGTATTTT; cdr3_aa: CASSSARGSAGGDTQYF
clone_size: -; d_call: -; j_call: TRBJ2-5; v_call: TRBV18; cdr3_nt: TGTGCCAGCTCACCACCGATCGCTAGCGTGATGGAGACCCAGTACTTC; cdr3_aa: CASSPPIASVMETQYF
clone_size: -; d_call: -; j_call: TRBJ2-7; v_call: TRBV19; cdr3_nt: TGTGCCAGTAGTATAGACCCGAACTCCTACGAGCAGTACTTC; cdr3_aa: CASSIDPNSYEQYF
clone_size: -; d_call: TRBD2; j_call: TRBJ2-1; v_call: TRBV4-1; cdr3_nt: TGCGCCAGCAGCCAACTCCCTCCGGGACTAGCCCTCTACAATGAGCAGTTCTTC; cdr3_aa: CASSQLPPGLALYNEQFF
clone_size: -; d_call: -; j_call: TRBJ1-1; v_call: TRBV5-4; cdr3_nt: TGTGCCAGCAGCCCAAACAACCTGAACCTGAACACTGAAGCTTTCTTT; cdr3_aa: CASSPNNLNLNTEAFF
clone_size: once; d_call: TRBD2; j_call: TRBJ2-7; v_call: TRBV6-5; cdr3_nt: TGTGCCTCCGGGACTAGCGGGACCGAGCAGTACTTC; cdr3_aa: CASGTSGTEQYF
clone_size: -; d_call: TRBD1; j_call: TRBJ1-1; v_call: TRBV2; cdr3_nt: TGTGCCAGCAGAGGCCAGGGGGCGCCCGCTGAAGCTTTCTTT; cdr3_aa: CASRGQGAPAEAFF
clone_size: -; d_call: -; j_call: TRBJ2-7; v_call: TRBV7-9; cdr3_nt: TGTGCCAGCAGCCCGGGCTTAAGGAGCGAGCAGTACTTC; cdr3_aa: CASSPGLRSEQYF
clone_size: -; d_call: -; j_call: TRBJ2-1; v_call: TRBV5-1; cdr3_nt: TGCGCCAGCAGCACGCTGGACGGGAGCTCCTACAATGAGCAGTTCTTC; cdr3_aa: CASSTLDGSSYNEQFF
clone_size: -; d_call: -; j_call: TRBJ1-1; v_call: TRBV9; cdr3_nt: TGTGCCAGCAGCAAGGTCTCGGAGAACACTGAAGCTTTCTTT; cdr3_aa: CASSKVSENTEAFF
clone_size: -; d_call: -; j_call: TRBJ1-1; v_call: TRBV19; cdr3_nt: TGTGCCAGTAGTATAGATCGAAGGGGAGCTTTCTTT; cdr3_aa: CASSIDRRGAFF
clone_size: -; d_call: TRBD2; j_call: TRBJ2-3; v_call: TRBV27; cdr3_nt: TGTGCCAGCAGTCCCCGGGGGGCAGATACGCAGTATTTT; cdr3_aa: CASSPRGADTQYF
clone_size: few; d_call: -; j_call: TRBJ1-1; v_call: TRBV6-4; cdr3_nt: TGTGCCAGCAGGGATGGAAACAGGAACACTGAAGCTTTCTTT; cdr3_aa: CASRDGNRNTEAFF
clone_size: few; d_call: -; j_call: TRBJ1-1; v_call: TRBV5-1; cdr3_nt: TGCGCCAGCAGCTTGGGGAAGGACACTGAAGCTTTCTTT; cdr3_aa: CASSLGKDTEAFF
clone_size: -; d_call: TRBD2; j_call: TRBJ2-7; v_call: TRBV28; cdr3_nt: TGTGCCAGCAGTCAACTAACCGGGACTAGCTCCCCTTGGCAGTACTTC; cdr3_aa: CASSQLTGTSSPWQYF
clone_size: -; d_call: TRBD2; j_call: TRBJ2-7; v_call: TRBV6-5; cdr3_nt: TGTGCCAGCAGTTACCAAGCGGGAGCATCCTACGAGCAGTACTTC; cdr3_aa: CASSYQAGASYEQYF
clone_size: few; d_call: -; j_call: TRBJ1-1; v_call: TRBV4-1; cdr3_nt: TGCGCCAGCAGCCTCCCGGGACAACTTAACACTGAAGCTTTCTTT; cdr3_aa: CASSLPGQLNTEAFF
clone_size: few; d_call: -; j_call: TRBJ1-4; v_call: TRBV5-1; cdr3_nt: TGCGCCAGCAGCAATTGGGGGTCGATGGAAGACCCACTTTGCTTT; cdr3_aa: CASSNWGSMEDPLCF
clone_size: -; d_call: TRBD2; j_call: TRBJ2-1; v_call: TRBV11-2; cdr3_nt: TGTGCCAGCAGCTTTACCCTAGCGGGGGCCGCCTACAATGAGCAGTTCTTC; cdr3_aa: CASSFTLAGAAYNEQFF
clone_size: -; d_call: TRBD2; j_call: TRBJ2-1; v_call: TRBV4-3; cdr3_nt: TGCGCCAGCAGCCCTAGGACTAGCGGGCTCTACAATGAGCAGTTCTTC; cdr3_aa: CASSPRTSGLYNEQFF
clone_size: -; d_call: TRBD1; j_call: TRBJ1-1; v_call: TRBV7-2; cdr3_nt: TGTGCCAGCAGCCGACAGGGGGGCAACACTGAAGCTTTCTTT; cdr3_aa: CASSRQGGNTEAFF
clone_size: -; d_call: -; j_call: TRBJ1-3; v_call: TRBV5-1; cdr3_nt: TGCGCCAGCAGCCGGGACGGAGTACCTGGAAACACCATATATTTT; cdr3_aa: CASSRDGVPGNTIYF
clone_size: -; d_call: TRBD2; j_call: TRBJ2-7; v_call: TRBV28; cdr3_nt: TGTGCCAGCAGCCCCCCCGGGGGTAGCGGGAGGGCAATGGAGCAGTACTTC; cdr3_aa: CASSPPGGSGRAMEQYF
clone_size: -; d_call: -; j_call: TRBJ1-2; v_call: TRBV5-1; cdr3_nt: TGCGCCAGCAGCTTGGTAGGGGCGCATGGCTACACCTTC; cdr3_aa: CASSLVGAHGYTF